The source of this T cell receptor beta chain is a study of T cells in Graves' hyperthyroidism and ophthalmopathy. V was pared by 3 bases and J by 0 bases, with 5 bases between. The CDR3 consists of 13 residues. Germline assignment: CDR1 SGHVS and CDR2 FNYEAQ. This clonotype showed up just once. Amplification targeted TCR beta CDR3 regions from RNA transcripts. The HTBI primer set was used in a first-round RT-PCR of the TCR CDR3. TCRdb ran MiXCR on the multiplex PCR reads and lists one entry per CDR3 protein. The sample consists of hundreds of thousands of distinct CDR3 sequences, approximately 23% of them appearing once.

The sequenced sample was blood. This sequence joins TRBV7-6 and TRBJ2-5; no clear D gene. This receptor was identified in a woman in her 70s with Graves' ophthalmopathy. The CDR3 nucleotides are TGTGCCAGCAGCTTTGGGTACCAAGAGACCCAGTACTTC. Its protein is CASSFGYQETQYF.